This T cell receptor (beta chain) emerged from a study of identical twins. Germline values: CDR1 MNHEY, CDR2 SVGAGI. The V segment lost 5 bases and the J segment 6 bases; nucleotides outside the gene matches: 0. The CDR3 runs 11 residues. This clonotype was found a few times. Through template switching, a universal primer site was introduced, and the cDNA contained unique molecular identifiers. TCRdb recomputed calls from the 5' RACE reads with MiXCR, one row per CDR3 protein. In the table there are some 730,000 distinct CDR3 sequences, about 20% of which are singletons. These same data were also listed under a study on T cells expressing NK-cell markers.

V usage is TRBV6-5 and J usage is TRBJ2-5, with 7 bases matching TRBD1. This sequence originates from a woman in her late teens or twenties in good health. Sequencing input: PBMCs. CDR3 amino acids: CASSRGQTQYF. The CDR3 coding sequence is TGTGCCAGCAGTAGGGGGCAGACCCAGTACTTC.